Sequencing of this TCR beta chain was carried out in a study of T cells in Graves' hyperthyroidism and ophthalmopathy. The hyperthyroidism was newly diagnosed and had lasted under 2 months; the patients were aged 18 to 65. Exclusion followed for patients with uncontrolled infection, other autoimmune disease, pregnancy or lactation. This clonotype has more than one count but fewer than ten. Its target is not known. Amplification of TCR beta CDR3 regions was performed using RNA transcripts as template. HTBI primers were the set used in a first-round RT-PCR of the TCR CDR3. TCRdb analysed the multiplex PCR reads with MiXCR anew, one entry per CDR3 protein. The sample lists more than 350,000 distinct CDR3 sequences, roughly a sixth seen once, with around a third in the top ten. The CDR3 sequence is 18 residues long. Per the germline V gene, CDR1 is MNHNS and CDR2 is SASEGT. Germline trimming cut 5 bases from V and 4 bases from J; bases unmatched to any gene: 17.

Study-wide findings and caveats: Model output signaled ophthalmopathy a median around 6.9 months ahead of onset. Most thyroid clonotypes expanded above 0.001 were also detected in blood.

This TCR was recovered from a woman in her 30s with Graves' hyperthyroidism that later progressed to Graves' ophthalmopathy. The source material was blood. The rearrangement links TRBV6-1 to TRBJ2-3; TRBD2 matches at 8 bases. As DNA, the CDR3 is TGTGCCAGCAGTTATGGCTGGGAAACGGGGCGGGGGGCAGATACGCAGTATTTT. As protein: CASSYGWETGRGADTQYF.